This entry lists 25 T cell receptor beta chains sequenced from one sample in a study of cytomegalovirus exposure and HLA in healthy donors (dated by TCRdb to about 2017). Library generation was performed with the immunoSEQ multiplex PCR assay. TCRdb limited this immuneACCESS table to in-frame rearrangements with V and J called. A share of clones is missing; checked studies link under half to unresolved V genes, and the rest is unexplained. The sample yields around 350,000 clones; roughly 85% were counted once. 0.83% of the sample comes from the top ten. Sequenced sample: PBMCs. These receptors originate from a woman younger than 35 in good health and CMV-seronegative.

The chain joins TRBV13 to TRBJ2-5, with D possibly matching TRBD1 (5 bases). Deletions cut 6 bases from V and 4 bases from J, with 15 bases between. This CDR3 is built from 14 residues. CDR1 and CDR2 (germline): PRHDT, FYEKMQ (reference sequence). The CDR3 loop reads CASSRQGSPETQYF. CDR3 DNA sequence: TGTGCCAGCAGTCGGCAGGGTTCTCCAGAGACCCAGTACTTC.

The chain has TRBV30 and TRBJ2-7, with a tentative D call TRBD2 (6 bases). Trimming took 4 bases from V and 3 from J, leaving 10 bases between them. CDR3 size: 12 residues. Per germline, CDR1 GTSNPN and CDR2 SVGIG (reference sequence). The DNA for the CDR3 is TGTGCCTGGAACCAGGGACTCTACGAGCAGTACTTC. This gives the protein CAWNQGLYEQYF.

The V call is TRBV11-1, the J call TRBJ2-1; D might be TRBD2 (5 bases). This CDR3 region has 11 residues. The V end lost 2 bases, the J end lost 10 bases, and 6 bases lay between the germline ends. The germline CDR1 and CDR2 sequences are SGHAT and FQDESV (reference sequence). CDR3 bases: TGTGCCAGCAGCTTACAGCGGGAGCAGTTCTTC. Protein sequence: CASSLQREQFF.

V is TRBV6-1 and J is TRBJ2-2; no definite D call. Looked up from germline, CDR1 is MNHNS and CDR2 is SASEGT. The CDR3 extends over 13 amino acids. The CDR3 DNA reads TGTGGGTCCGAGGCAGACAACACCGGGGAGCTGTTTTTT. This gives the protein CGSEADNTGELFF.

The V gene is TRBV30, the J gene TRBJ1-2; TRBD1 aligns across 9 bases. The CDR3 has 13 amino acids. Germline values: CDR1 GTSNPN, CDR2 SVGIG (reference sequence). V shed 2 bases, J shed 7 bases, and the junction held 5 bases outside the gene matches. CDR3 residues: CAWSKQGALGYTF. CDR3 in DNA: TGTGCCTGGAGTAAACAGGGGGCGCTTGGCTACACCTTC.

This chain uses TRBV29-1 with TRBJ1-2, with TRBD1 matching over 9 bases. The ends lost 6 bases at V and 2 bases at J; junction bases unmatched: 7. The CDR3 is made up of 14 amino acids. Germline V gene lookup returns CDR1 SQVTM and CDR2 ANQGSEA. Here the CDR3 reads CSVMRQGGNYGYTF. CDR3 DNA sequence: TGCAGCGTGATGCGACAGGGGGGGAACTATGGCTACACCTTC.

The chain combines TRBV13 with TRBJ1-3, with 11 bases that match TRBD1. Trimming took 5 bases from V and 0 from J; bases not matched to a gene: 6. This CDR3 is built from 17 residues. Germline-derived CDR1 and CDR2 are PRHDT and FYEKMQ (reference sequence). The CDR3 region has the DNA TGTGCCAGCAGCATTTGGACAGGGGGCGTCTCTGGAAACACCATATATTTT. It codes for CASSIWTGGVSGNTIYF.

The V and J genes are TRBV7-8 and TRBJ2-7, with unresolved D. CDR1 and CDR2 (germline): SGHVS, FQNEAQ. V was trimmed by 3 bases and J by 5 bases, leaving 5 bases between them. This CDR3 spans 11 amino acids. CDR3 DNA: TGTGCCAGCAGCTTTTCTCACGAGCAGTACTTC. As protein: CASSFSHEQYF.

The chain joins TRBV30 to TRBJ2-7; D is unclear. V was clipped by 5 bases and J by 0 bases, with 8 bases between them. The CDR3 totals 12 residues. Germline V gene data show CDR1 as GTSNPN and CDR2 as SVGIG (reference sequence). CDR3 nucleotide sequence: TGTGCCTGGCAGACTGACTCCTACGAGCAGTACTTC. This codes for CAWQTDSYEQYF. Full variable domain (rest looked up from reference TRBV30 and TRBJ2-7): SQTIHQWPATLVQPVGSPLSLECTVEGTSNPNLYWYRQAAGRGLQLLFYSVGIGQISSEVPQNLSASRPQDRQFILSSKKLLLSDSGFYLCAWQTDSYEQYFGPGTRLTVT.

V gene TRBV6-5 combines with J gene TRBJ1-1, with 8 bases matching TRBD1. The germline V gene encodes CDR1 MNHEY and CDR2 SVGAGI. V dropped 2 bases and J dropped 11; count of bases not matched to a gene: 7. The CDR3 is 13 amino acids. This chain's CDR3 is CASSYEDRAMAFF. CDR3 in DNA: TGTGCCAGCAGTTACGAGGACAGGGCGATGGCTTTCTTT.

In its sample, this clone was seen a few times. The CDR3 loop is CASSQLAGDTGNTIYF. CDR3 coding DNA: TGTGCCAGCAGCCAACTGGCAGGGGATACTGGAAACACCATATATTTT. This chain uses TRBV4-2 with TRBJ1-3; D might be TRBD1 (6 bases). V lost 2 bases and J lost 2, with 13 bases in between. This CDR3 region has 16 residues. Germline V lookup: CDR1 LGHNA, CDR2 YNFKEQ.

CDR3 sequence reads: CASSSRTGGGKLFF. The DNA for the CDR3 is TGTGCCAGCAGTTCGAGAACAGGGGGAGGGAAACTGTTTTTT. The gene calls are TRBV28 and TRBJ1-4; 8 bases are a match to TRBD1. The V gene end was trimmed by 4 bases and the J gene end by 11 bases; junction bases not matched to a gene: 9. In germline, CDR1 is MDHEN, CDR2 SYDVKM. CDR3 length equals 14 residues. The full variable domain, completed using reference TRBV28 and TRBJ1-4, is DVKVTQSSRYLVKRTGEKVFLECVQDMDHENMFWYRQDPGLGLRLIYFSYDVKMKEKGDIPEGYSVSREKKERFSLILESASTNQTSMYLCASSSRTGGGKLFFGSGTQLSVL.

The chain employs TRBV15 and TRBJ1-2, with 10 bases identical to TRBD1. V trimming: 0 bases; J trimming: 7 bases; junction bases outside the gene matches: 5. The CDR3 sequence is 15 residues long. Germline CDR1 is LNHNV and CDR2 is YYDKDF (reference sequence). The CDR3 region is CATSRERQGAGGYTF. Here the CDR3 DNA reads TGTGCCACCAGCAGAGAAAGACAGGGGGCTGGTGGCTACACCTTC.

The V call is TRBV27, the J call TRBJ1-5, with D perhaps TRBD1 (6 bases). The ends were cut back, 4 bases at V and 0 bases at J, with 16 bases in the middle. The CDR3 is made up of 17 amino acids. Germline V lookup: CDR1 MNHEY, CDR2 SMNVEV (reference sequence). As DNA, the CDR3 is TGTGCCAGCAGTTGGGGGGGCGGGGGTAATAGCAATCAGCCCCAGCATTTT. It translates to CASSWGGGGNSNQPQHF.

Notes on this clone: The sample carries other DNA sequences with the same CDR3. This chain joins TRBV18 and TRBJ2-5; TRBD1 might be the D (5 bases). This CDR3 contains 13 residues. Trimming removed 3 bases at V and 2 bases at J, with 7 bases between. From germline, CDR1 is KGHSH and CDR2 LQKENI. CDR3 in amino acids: CASSPRQQETQYF. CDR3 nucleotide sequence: TGTGCCAGCTCACCTCGACAGCAAGAGACCCAGTACTTC.

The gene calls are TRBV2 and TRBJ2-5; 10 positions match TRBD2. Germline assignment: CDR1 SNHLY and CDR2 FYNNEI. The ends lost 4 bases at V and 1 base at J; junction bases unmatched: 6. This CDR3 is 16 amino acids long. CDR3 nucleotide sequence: TGTGCCAGCAGTGGGGAGGCTAGCGGGAGCCAAGAGACCCAGTACTTC. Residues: CASSGEASGSQETQYF. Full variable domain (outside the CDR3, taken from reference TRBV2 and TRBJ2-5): EPEVTQTPSHQVTQMGQEVILRCVPISNHLYFYWYRQILGQKVEFLVSFYNNEISEKSEIFDDQFSVERPDGSNFTLKIRSTKLEDSAMYFCASSGEASGSQETQYFGPGTRLLVL.

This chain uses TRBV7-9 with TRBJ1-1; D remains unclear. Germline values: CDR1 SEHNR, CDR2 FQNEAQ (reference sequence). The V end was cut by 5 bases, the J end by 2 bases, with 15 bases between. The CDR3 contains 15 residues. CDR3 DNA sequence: TGTGCCAGCAGCACCATCTTTGAGGGAAACACTGAAGCTTTCTTT. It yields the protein CASSTIFEGNTEAFF.

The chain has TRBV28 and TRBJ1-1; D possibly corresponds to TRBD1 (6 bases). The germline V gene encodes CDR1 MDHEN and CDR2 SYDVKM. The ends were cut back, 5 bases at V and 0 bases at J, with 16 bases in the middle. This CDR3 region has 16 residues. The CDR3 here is CASSASTGFMNTEAFF. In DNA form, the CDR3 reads TGTGCCAGCAGTGCGAGTACAGGGTTTATGAACACTGAAGCTTTCTTT.

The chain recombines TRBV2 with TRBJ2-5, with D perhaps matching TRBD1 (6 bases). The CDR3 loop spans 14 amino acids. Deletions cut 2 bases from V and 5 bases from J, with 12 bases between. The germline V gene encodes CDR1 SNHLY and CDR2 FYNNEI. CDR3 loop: CASSERQGWETQYF. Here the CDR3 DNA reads TGTGCCAGCAGTGAAAGGCAGGGGTGGGAGACCCAGTACTTC. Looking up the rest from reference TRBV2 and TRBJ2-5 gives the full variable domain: EPEVTQTPSHQVTQMGQEVILRCVPISNHLYFYWYRQILGQKVEFLVSFYNNEISEKSEIFDDQFSVERPDGSNFTLKIRSTKLEDSAMYFCASSERQGWETQYFGPGTRLLVL.

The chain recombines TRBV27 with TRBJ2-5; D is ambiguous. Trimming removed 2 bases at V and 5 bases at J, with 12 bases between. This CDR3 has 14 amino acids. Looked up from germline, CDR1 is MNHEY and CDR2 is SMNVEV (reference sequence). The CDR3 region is CASSLLPLGETQYF. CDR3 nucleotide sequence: TGTGCCAGCAGTTTACTACCCCTCGGGGAGACCCAGTACTTC.

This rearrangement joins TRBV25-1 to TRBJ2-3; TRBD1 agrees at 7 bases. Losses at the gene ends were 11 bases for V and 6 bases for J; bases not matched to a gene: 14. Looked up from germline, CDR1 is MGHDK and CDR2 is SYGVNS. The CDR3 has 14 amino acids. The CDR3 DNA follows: TGTGCCGCAACACCCGGACAGGTCACCGATACGCAGTATTTT. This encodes CAATPGQVTDTQYF.

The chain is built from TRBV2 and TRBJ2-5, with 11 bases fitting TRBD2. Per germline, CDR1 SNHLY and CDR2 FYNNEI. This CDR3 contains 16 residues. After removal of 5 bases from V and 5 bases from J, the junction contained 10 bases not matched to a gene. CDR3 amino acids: CASSLLSGGAPETQYF. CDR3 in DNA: TGTGCCAGCAGTCTACTTAGCGGGGGGGCCCCTGAGACCCAGTACTTC.

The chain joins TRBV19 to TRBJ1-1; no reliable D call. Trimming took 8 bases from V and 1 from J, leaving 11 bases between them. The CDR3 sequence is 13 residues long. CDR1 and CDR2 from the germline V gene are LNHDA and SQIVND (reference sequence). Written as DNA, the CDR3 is TGTGCCAGTGAGTCCCGTGAGAACACTGAAGCTTTCTTT. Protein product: CASESRENTEAFF.

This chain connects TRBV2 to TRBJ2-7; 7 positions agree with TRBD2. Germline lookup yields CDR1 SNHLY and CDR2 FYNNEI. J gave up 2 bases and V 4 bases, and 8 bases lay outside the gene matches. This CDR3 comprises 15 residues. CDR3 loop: CASSGSREGPYEQYF. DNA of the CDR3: TGTGCCAGCAGTGGCAGTAGGGAGGGCCCCTACGAGCAGTACTTC.

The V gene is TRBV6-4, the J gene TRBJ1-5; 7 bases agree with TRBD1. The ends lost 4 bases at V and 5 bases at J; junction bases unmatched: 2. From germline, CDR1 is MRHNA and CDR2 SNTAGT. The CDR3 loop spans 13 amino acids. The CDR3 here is CASSVDRDQPQHF. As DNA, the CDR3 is TGTGCCAGCAGTGTTGACAGGGATCAGCCCCAGCATTTT.